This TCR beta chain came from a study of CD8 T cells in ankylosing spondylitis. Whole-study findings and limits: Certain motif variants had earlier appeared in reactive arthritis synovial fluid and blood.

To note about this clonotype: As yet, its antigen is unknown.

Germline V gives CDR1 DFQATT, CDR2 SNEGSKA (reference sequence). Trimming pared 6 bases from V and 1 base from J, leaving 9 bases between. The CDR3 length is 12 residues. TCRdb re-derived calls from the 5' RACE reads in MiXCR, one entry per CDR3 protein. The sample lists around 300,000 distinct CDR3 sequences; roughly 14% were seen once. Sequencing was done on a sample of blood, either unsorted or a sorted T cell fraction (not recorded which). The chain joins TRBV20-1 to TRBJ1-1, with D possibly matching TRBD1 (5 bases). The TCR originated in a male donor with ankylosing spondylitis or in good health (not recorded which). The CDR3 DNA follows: TGCAGTGCCCTGGACAAGAACACTGAAGCTTTCTTT. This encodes CSALDKNTEAFF.